The clone carrying this T cell receptor (beta chain) was recorded a few times. Data came from immunoSEQ multiplex PCR; TCRdb stores just in-frame clones and leaves some out. The sample consists of tens of thousands of clones, about 81% of them appearing once. CDR1 is MNHNS, CDR2 SASEGT, per germline. Trimming shortened V by 6 bases and J by 6 bases, and 20 bases separated the two germline ends. There are 15 residues in the CDR3. The data derive from a study of T cells in narcolepsy. This TCR was recovered from a human donor with narcolepsy. The chain recombines TRBV6-1 with TRBJ1-1, with unresolved D. The sequenced sample was CD45RA- memory CD4+ T cells from PBMCs. CDR3: CASRERAGVVAEAFF. The DNA for the CDR3 is TGTGCCAGCAGGGAAAGGGCCGGGGTCGTCGCTGAAGCTTTCTTT.